The source of this T cell receptor (beta chain) is a study of T cell responses to AZD1222 COVID-19 vaccine (dated by TCRdb to about 2021). About the investigation overall: TCR sequencing covered more than 230 trial participants: approximately 200 given two doses of AZD1222 and 26 given two doses of MenACWY control vaccine. Trial participants were enrolled by age into 18-55, 56-69 and 70-plus year subgroups, with roughly 160, 29 and 62 TCR-sequenced participants respectively.

The intended sense of this specimen's time point label: baseline before first vaccination. The sample's treatment or condition label, in plain terms: meningococcal conjugate vaccine given as trial control. The vaccinee samples were drawn from two UK trials, COV001 and COV002, one of which was a single-blind randomized controlled phase 2/3 trial testing AZD1222 (ChAdOx1 nCoV-19) in healthy adults. For TCRbeta chain sequencing, PBMC samples from trial participants were taken at day 0 and at day 28 after the second dose. The CDR3 regions of human TCRbeta chains were subjected to immunosequencing. On the study's bioinformatics: TCRs in the repertoires were compared against a reference library of SARS-CoV-2-specific TCRs that had been generated with the MIRA antigen-specificity platform. Breadth was defined as the fraction of unique TCRs that were SARS-CoV-2-associated. Depth was defined as the fraction of total T cells that were SARS-CoV-2-associated. Using the MIRA data, each spike-specific TCR was mapped to the spike region that the TCR reacts to and placed in a CD4 or CD8 class. Log10-transformed breadth and depth values were compared by one-way ANOVA with Sidak's multiple comparisons tests. TCRdb provides this immuneACCESS table in a form limited to in-frame rearrangements. Some clones are lacking; in checked studies, under half of them reflect an unresolved V gene, and why the rest are absent is not known. V, J and clone size reflect that table, while D and trimming were determined from the DNA. In all, the sample holds about 92,000 clones, and around nine tenths of those were seen once. The ten largest clones represent approximately 10% of the sample.

Overall study outcomes, separate from this receptor: Participants were mostly white British, with more females than males. The authors suggested clonal diversity may have been underestimated. CD4 TCRs associated with the vaccine covered the entire spike protein, and the dominant responses were in regions 160-218 and 743-854. Conclusions about previously exposed vaccinees are limited because only six or seven AZD1222 recipients were SARS-CoV-2 seropositive at baseline. Reportedly, almost half of the unique spike-specific TCRs recognized epitopes lying outside the regions that are mutated in the B.1.351 and B.1.1.7 variants. Because no day 14 peak-response samples were available, repertoires were characterized only after the peak T cell response. After two AZD1222 doses, spike-specific TCR breadth and depth were significantly higher than at day 0 and than in MenACWY recipients. The 56-69-year group was small, and its depth increase did not reach significance, likely because of low power.

V loses 5 bases, J loses 7 bases, and the germline ends lie 15 bases apart. Spanning cysteine to phenylalanine, the CDR3 consists of 13 amino acids. The CDR3 DNA has 39 bases and is translated from base 1. Via the germline V gene (reference sequence), CDR1 is LNHDA and CDR2 SQIVND. Details on this clone: The antigen it recognizes is unknown. Qualities for individual bases were not recorded, and no much larger clone is one base off.

The sample consisted of peripheral blood, taken on day 0 of MenACWY control vaccination. The clonotype was recovered from an adult in good health. Rearrangement joined TRBV19 to TRBJ2-7; TRBD1 is perhaps the D gene, given 6 matching bases. The DNA is as follows: TGTGCCAGTAGTCCGGGACAACCCGGGGAGCAGTACTTC. Its product reads: CASSPGQPGEQYF.